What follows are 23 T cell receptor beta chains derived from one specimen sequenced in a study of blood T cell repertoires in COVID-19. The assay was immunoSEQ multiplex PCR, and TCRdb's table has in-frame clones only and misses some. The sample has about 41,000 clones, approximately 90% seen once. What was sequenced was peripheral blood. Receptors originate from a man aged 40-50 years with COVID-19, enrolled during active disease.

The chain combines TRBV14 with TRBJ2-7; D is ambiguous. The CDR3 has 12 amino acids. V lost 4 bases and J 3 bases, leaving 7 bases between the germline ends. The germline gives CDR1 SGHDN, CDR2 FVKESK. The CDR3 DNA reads TGTGCCAGCAGCCCCTACGGCTACGAGCAGTACTTC. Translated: CASSPYGYEQYF.

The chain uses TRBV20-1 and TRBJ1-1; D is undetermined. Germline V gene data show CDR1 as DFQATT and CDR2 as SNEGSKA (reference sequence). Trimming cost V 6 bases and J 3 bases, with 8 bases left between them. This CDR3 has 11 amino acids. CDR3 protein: CSARVYTEAFF. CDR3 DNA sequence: TGCAGTGCACGGGTCTACACTGAAGCTTTCTTT.

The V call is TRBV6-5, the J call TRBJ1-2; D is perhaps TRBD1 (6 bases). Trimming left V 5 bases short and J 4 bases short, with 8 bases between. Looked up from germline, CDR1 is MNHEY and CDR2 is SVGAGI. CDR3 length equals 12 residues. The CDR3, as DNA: TGTGCCAGCAGTAAACAGGGCTATGGCTACACCTTC. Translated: CASSKQGYGYTF.

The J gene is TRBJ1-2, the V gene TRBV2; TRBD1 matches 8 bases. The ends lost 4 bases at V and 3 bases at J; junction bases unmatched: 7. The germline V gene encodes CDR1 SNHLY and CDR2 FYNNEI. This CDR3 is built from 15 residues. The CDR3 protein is CASSVGPGGDYGYTF. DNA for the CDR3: TGTGCCAGCAGTGTTGGGCCAGGGGGCGACTATGGCTACACCTTC.

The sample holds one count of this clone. The CDR3 loop reads CASGRAKRGDTQYF. CDR3 coding DNA: TGTGCCAGCGGGAGGGCCAAGAGGGGGGATACGCAGTATTTT. The rearrangement links TRBV7-2 to TRBJ2-3, with a weak D call TRBD2 (7 bases). This CDR3 is built from 14 residues. Trimming removed 8 bases from V and 6 bases from J, with 18 bases in between. Looked up from germline, CDR1 is SGHTA and CDR2 is FQGNSA. Looking up the rest from reference TRBV7-2 and TRBJ2-3 gives the full variable domain: GAGVSQSPSNKVTEKGKDVELRCDPISGHTALYWYRQSLGQGLEFLIYFQGNSAPDKSGLPSDRFSAERTGGSVSTLTIQRTQQEDSAVYLCASGRAKRGDTQYFGPGTRLTVL.

The CDR3 region has the DNA TGTGCCAGCCTCCAGTCCGAGGCCGCTAGCTCTGGAAACACCATATATTTT. This translates into CASLQSEAASSGNTIYF. The chain is built from TRBV19 and TRBJ1-3; D gene ambiguous. The V and J ends lost 9 bases and 0 bases respectively, with 21 bases between them. From germline, CDR1 is LNHDA and CDR2 SQIVND (reference sequence). This CDR3 contains 17 residues.

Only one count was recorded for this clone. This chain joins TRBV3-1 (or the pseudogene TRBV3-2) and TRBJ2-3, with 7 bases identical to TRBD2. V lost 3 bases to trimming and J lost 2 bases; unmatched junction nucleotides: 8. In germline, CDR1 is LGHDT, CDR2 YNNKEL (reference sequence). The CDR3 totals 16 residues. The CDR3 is CASSHTLRGTTDTQYF. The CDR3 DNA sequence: TGTGCCAGCAGCCATACTCTGCGGGGGACCACAGATACGCAGTATTTT.

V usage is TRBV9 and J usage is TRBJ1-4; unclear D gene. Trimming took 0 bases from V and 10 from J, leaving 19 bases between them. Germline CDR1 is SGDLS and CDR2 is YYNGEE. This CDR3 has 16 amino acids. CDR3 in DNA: TGTGCCAGCAGCGTAGATGCTGGGCTCTCGTCAGGAAAACTGTTTTTT. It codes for CASSVDAGLSSGKLFF.

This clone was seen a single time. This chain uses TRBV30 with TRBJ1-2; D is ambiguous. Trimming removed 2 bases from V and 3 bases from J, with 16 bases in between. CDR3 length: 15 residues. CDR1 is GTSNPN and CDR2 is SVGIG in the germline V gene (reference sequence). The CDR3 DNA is TGTGCCTGGAGTCCCAACGGGGAGGAGGACTATGGCTACACCTTC. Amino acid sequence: CAWSPNGEEDYGYTF.

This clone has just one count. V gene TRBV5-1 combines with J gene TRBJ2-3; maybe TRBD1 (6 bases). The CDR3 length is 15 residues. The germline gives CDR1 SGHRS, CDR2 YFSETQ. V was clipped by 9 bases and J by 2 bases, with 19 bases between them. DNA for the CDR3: TGCGCCACGAGATCTGGACAGTCCCCCACAGATACGCAGTATTTT. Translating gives CATRSGQSPTDTQYF.

CDR3: CASSPVSRTSGGAFKNIQYF. The CDR3 DNA reads as TGTGCCAGCTCACCGGTGTCGCGGACTAGCGGGGGGGCCTTCAAAAACATTCAGTACTTC. This chain joins TRBV18 and TRBJ2-4; 15 bases line up with TRBD2. Germline V gene data show CDR1 as KGHSH and CDR2 as LQKENI. CDR3 size: 20 residues. V shed 3 bases and J 3 bases; nucleotides not matched to a gene: 12. The variable domain in full, with the rest retrieved from reference TRBV18 and TRBJ2-4, is NAGVMQNPRHLVRRRGQEARLRCSPMKGHSHVYWYRQLPEEGLKFMVYLQKENIIDESGMPKERFSAEFPKEGPSILRIQQVVRGDSAAYFCASSPVSRTSGGAFKNIQYFGAGTRLSVL.

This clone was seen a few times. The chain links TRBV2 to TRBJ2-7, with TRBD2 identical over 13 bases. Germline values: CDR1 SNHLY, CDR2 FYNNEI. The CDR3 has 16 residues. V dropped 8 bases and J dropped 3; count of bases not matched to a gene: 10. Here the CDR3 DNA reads TGTGCCAGCCTTCCCGGACTAGCGGGGGCCCACTACGAGCAGTACTTC. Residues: CASLPGLAGAHYEQYF.

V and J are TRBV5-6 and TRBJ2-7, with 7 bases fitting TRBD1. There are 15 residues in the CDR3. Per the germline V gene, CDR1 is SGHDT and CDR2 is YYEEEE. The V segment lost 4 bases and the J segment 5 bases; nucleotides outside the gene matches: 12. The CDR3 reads CASSQSQGFWDEQYF. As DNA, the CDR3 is TGTGCCAGCAGCCAATCACAGGGGTTTTGGGACGAGCAGTACTTC.

CDR3 sequence reads: CASSQERTGSGELFF. In nucleotides, the CDR3 is TGCGCCAGCAGCCAAGAGCGTACAGGGTCCGGGGAGCTGTTTTTT. The chain is built from TRBV4-1 and TRBJ2-2; perhaps TRBD1 as D (6 bases). The CDR3 has 15 residues. CDR1 and CDR2 from the germline V gene are MGHRA and YSYEKL. V was shortened by 0 bases and J by 6 bases, with 11 bases between the two germline ends.

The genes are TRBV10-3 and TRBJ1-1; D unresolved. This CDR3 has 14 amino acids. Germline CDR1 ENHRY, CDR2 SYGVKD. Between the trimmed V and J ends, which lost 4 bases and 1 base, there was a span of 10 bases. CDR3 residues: CAISVNRENTEAFF. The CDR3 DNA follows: TGTGCCATCAGTGTAAACAGAGAGAACACTGAAGCTTTCTTT.

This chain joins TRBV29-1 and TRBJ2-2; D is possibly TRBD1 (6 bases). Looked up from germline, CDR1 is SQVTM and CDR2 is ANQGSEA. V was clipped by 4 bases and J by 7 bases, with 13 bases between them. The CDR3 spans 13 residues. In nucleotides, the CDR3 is TGCAGCGTTGGCCAGGGGCCCAGCGGGGAGCTGTTTTTT. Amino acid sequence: CSVGQGPSGELFF.

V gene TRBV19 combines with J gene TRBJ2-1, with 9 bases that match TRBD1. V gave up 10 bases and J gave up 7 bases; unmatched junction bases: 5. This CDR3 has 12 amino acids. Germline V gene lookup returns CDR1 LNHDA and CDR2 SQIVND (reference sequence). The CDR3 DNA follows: TGTGCCAATTACAGGGGGCAAAATGAGCAGTTCTTC. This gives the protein CANYRGQNEQFF.

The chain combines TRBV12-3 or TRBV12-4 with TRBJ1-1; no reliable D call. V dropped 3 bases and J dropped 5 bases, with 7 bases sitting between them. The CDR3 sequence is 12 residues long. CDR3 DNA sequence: TGTGCCAGCAGTTTCGAGGGAACTGAAGCTTTCTTT. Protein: CASSFEGTEAFF.

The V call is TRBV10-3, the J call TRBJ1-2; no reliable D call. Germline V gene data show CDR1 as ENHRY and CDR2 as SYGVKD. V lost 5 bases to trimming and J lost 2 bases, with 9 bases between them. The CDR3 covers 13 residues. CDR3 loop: CAISLDGNYGYTF. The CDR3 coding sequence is TGTGCCATCAGTCTAGACGGAAACTATGGCTACACCTTC.

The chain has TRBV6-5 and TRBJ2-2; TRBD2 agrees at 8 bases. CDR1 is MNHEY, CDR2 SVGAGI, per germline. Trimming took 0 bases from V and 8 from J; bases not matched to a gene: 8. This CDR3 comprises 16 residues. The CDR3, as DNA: TGTGCCAGCAGTTACTCGGGGACTAGTCCCACGGGGGAGCTGTTTTTT. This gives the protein CASSYSGTSPTGELFF.

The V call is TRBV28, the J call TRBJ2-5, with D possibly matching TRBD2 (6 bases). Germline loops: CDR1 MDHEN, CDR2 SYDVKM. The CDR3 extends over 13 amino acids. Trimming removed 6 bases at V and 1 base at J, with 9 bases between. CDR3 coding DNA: TGTGCCAGCAGACGGGGGTTCCAAGAGACCCAGTACTTC. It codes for CASRRGFQETQYF. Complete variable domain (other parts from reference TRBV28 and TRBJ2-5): DVKVTQSSRYLVKRTGEKVFLECVQDMDHENMFWYRQDPGLGLRLIYFSYDVKMKEKGDIPEGYSVSREKKERFSLILESASTNQTSMYLCASRRGFQETQYFGPGTRLLVL.

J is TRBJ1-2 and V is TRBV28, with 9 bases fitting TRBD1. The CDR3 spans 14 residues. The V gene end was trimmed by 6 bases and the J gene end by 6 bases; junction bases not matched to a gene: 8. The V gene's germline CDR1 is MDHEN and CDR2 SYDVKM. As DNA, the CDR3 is TGTGCCAGCAGACCGACAGGGGGTAAAGATGGCTACACCTTC. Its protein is CASRPTGGKDGYTF.

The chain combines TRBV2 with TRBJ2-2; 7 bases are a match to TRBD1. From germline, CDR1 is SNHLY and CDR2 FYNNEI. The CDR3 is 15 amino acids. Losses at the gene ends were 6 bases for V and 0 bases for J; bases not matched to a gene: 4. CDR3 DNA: TGTGCCAGCAGGGCCGGGACAGCGAACACCGGGGAGCTGTTTTTT. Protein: CASRAGTANTGELFF.